A single TCR beta chain is shown here with its context. What it binds is unknown. Germline V gene lookup returns CDR1 MRHNA and CDR2 SNTAGT. This CDR3 is 15 amino acids long. Trimming took off 10 bases at V and 3 bases at J, with 18 bases between the two ends. The data stem from a study of cytomegalovirus exposure and HLA in healthy donors. Study-wide findings and caveats: Confirmation in vitro established that a few CMV-associated chains were specific for CMV antigens. Some TCR beta chains (approximately 180 of them) were listed as cytomegalovirus-associated.

Amplification used 60 Vbeta primers and 13 Jbeta primers. The table came from immunoSEQ multiplex PCR; TCRdb's copy has only in-frame clones and leaves some out. The sample consists of 150,000 to 200,000 clones, approximately 86% of them appearing once. Participants comprised healthy donors of bone marrow. The chain carries TRBV6-4 and TRBJ2-2; D might be TRBD2 (8 bases). Input material: PBMCs. This clonotype originated in a woman aged 18-30 years in good health and CMV-seronegative. The CDR3 is CATSAGDRDTGELFF. The CDR3 nucleotides are TGTGCCACTTCAGCGGGGGACAGAGACACCGGGGAGCTGTTTTTT.